The next 5 T cell receptor beta chains were all read from a single sample in a study of T-cell reconstitution after alpha-beta-depleted transplantation in children. Unique molecular identifiers were incorporated during preparation of the TCRbeta library. One entry per CDR3 protein results from TCRdb running MiXCR on the PCR reads. The repertoire holds about 900,000 distinct CDR3 sequences, with around 30% as singletons. This sample comprised PBMCs, mostly from graft donor cells, obtained 360 days after TCRalphabeta/CD19-depleted stem cell transplant. The receptors derive from a boy younger than two who had a stem cell transplant for SCID, so the T cells may come from the graft donor.

The chain links TRBV20-1 to TRBJ2-7, with D possibly being TRBD1 (6 bases). The V and J ends lost 6 bases and 1 base respectively, with 16 bases between them. Germline loops: CDR1 DFQATT, CDR2 SNEGSKA (reference sequence). This CDR3 comprises 14 residues. In nucleotides, the CDR3 is TGCAGTGCCCGCGCAGGGGTCAGGTCCTACGAGCAGTACTTC. Its protein product is CSARAGVRSYEQYF.

The chain employs TRBV5-1 and TRBJ1-6; TRBD1 matches 8 bases. The CDR3 runs to 16 residues. The V and J ends lost 1 base and 7 bases, in that order; junction bases with no gene match: 7. In germline, CDR1 is SGHRS, CDR2 YFSETQ. CDR3 residues: CASSLTPTGANSPLHF. The CDR3 coding sequence is TGCGCCAGCAGCTTGACACCGACAGGGGCGAATTCACCCCTCCACTTT.

This clonotype was seen more than once but under ten times. V is TRBV7-6 and J is TRBJ2-1; 8 bases fit TRBD2. With V trimmed by 2 bases and J by 9 bases, 15 bases remained unmatched. From germline, CDR1 is SGHVS and CDR2 FNYEAQ. The CDR3 length is 17 residues. The CDR3 reads CASSLLSGLDLKGEQFF. CDR3 DNA: TGTGCCAGCAGCTTACTCTCGGGACTAGACTTAAAGGGTGAGCAGTTCTTC.

This chain joins TRBV7-9 and TRBJ2-5; D perhaps matches TRBD1 (6 bases). The V end was cut by 5 bases, the J end by 5 bases, with 18 bases between. This CDR3 is built from 15 residues. Germline-derived CDR1 and CDR2 are SEHNR and FQNEAQ (reference sequence). Here the CDR3 DNA reads TGTGCCAGCAGCACAGCCACAGGGACGACGGAGACCCAGTACTTC. It codes for CASSTATGTTETQYF.

This clonotype was detected a few times. The chain links TRBV11-2 to TRBJ2-3; TRBD2 is a possible D gene (7 bases). Trimming removed 6 bases from V and 2 bases from J, with 24 bases in between. The CDR3 spans 18 residues. The germline CDR1 and CDR2 sequences are SGHAT and FQNNGV. This CDR3 is CASSRWAGASPPTDTQYF. DNA of the CDR3: TGTGCCAGCAGTCGCTGGGCGGGGGCGTCCCCACCCACAGATACGCAGTATTTT.